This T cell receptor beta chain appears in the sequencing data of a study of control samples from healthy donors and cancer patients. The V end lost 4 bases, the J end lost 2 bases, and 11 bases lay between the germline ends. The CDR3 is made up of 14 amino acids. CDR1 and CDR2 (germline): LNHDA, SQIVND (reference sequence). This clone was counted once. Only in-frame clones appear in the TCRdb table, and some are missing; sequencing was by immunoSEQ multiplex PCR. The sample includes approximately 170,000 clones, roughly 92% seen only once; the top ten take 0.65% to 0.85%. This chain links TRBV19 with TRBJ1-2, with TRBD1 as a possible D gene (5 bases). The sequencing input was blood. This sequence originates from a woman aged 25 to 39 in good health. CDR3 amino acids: CASSRDSPNYGYTF. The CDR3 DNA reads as TGTGCCAGTAGTAGGGACTCACCAAACTATGGCTACACCTTC.